Listed below are T cell receptor beta chains from one sample, sequenced in a study of blood T cell repertoires in COVID-19. Measured with immunoSEQ multiplex PCR; TCRdb has only the in-frame clones, and not every one. The table includes roughly 150,000 clones, 80% to 90% detected once. The specimen was peripheral blood. Receptor source: a woman aged 70-85 years with acute or convalescent COVID-19. The CDR3 runs from the conserved cysteine through the conserved F or W. The D gene is left open where the match is weak. Clone size is given for some rows only: seen once, a few or many times, or a class if the clone is expanded.

j_call,d_call,v_call,clone_size,cdr3_nt,cdr3_aa
TRBJ2-7,TRBD2,TRBV11-2,once,TGTGCCAGCAGCGCGGGGGGCACCCGGGTCGAGGAGCAGTACTTC,CASSAGGTRVEEQYF
TRBJ2-6,.,TRBV5-1,.,TGCGCCAGCAGCTTGTTTCCCAGCTCTGGGGCCAACGTCCTGACTTTC,CASSLFPSSGANVLTF
TRBJ1-6,TRBD1,TRBV6-2/TRBV6-3,.,TGTGCCAGCAGTTCCACCGGGACAGGTCGGAATTCACCCCTCCACTTT,CASSSTGTGRNSPLHF
TRBJ1-4,.,TRBV12-3/TRBV12-4,.,TGTGCCAGCGGAGATCGGGGTGAAAAACTGTTTTTT,CASGDRGEKLFF
TRBJ1-6,.,TRBV3-1/TRBV3-2,.,TGTGCCAGCAGCCAGGGACTCTATAATTCACCCCTCCACTTT,CASSQGLYNSPLHF
TRBJ1-6,.,TRBV6-5,.,TGTGCCAGCAGTTACTCCCGGACAGTACAGAATTCACCCCTCCACTTT,CASSYSRTVQNSPLHF
TRBJ1-2,.,TRBV19,.,TGTGCCAGTAGTATACAGGGGAATAGCTATGGCTACACCTTC,CASSIQGNSYGYTF
TRBJ1-3,.,TRBV3-1/TRBV3-2,.,TGTGCCAGCAGCCAAAGCCCGGACAGAGTTGGAAACACCATATATTTT,CASSQSPDRVGNTIYF
TRBJ1-1,.,TRBV13,.,TGTGCCAGCAGCTTAGCCCTAGGGGCGTTGAACACTGAAGCTTTCTTT,CASSLALGALNTEAFF
TRBJ1-2,.,TRBV5-4,.,TGTGCCAGCAGCGCGCAGACAGTTAACTATGGCTACACCTTC,CASSAQTVNYGYTF
TRBJ2-7,.,TRBV6-2/TRBV6-3,once,TGTGCCAGCAGTTACTCGCCTAGCTCCTACGAGCAGTACTTC,CASSYSPSSYEQYF
TRBJ1-2,.,TRBV13,.,TGTGCCAGCAGATACGGGAAAATAGGGCAGAAAAAGTATGGCTACACCTTC,CASRYGKIGQKKYGYTF
TRBJ1-5,TRBD1,TRBV24-1,.,TGTGCCACCAGTGACCCGGGACAGGGGAGCAATCAGCCCCAGCATTTT,CATSDPGQGSNQPQHF